The 12 T cell receptor beta chains below all came from one sample that was sequenced in a study of beta chain features in type 1 diabetes. The investigators reverse transcribed all of the isolated RNA, so they sequenced expressed TCRB transcripts. Profiling relied on immunoSEQ multiplex PCR, and the TCRdb table lists in-frame clones only, not all of them. The data contain around 350,000 clones, around 12% of them singletons. Input material: naive CD4+ T cells from blood. Receptors were obtained from a man aged 18 to 30 in good health.

This clone appeared a few times. The rearrangement uses TRBV30 and TRBJ1-3; maybe TRBD1 (6 bases). Germline lookup yields CDR1 GTSNPN and CDR2 SVGIG (reference sequence). The CDR3 runs 15 residues. V was clipped by 3 bases and J by 3 bases, with 15 bases between them. CDR3 in DNA: TGTGCCTGGAGGGCCTTCGGACAGATTGGAAACACCATATATTTT. It translates to CAWRAFGQIGNTIYF.

This clone was detected only a few times. The same CDR3 also results from other DNA sequences found in this sample. The chain employs TRBV29-1 and TRBJ1-5; 7 nucleotides agree with TRBD1. Trimming at V came to 6 bases and at J to 3 bases, leaving 2 bases not matched to a gene. Germline V lookup: CDR1 SQVTM, CDR2 ANQGSEA. The CDR3 has 12 residues. CDR3 sequence: CSVGQNNQPQHF. CDR3 DNA: TGCAGCGTGGGACAGAACAATCAGCCCCAGCATTTT.

The chain couples TRBV19 to TRBJ1-2; 7 positions agree with TRBD1. The CDR3 runs to 14 residues. CDR1 and CDR2 from the germline V gene are LNHDA and SQIVND (reference sequence). Trimming took 6 bases from V and 7 from J; bases not matched to a gene: 11. CDR3 sequence (DNA): TGTGCCAGTAGAAACTCGGGACAGTCTAGTGGCTACACCTTC. This translates into CASRNSGQSSGYTF.

The V and J genes are TRBV6-6 and TRBJ1-2; 8 positions match TRBD1. The CDR3 loop spans 14 amino acids. Germline CDR1 is MNHNY and CDR2 is SVGAGI (reference sequence). V lost 8 bases and J lost 0; bases outside the gene matches: 5. The CDR3 bases are TGTGCCAGCTTCGGACAGGGACCTAACTATGGCTACACCTTC. It specifies CASFGQGPNYGYTF.

The chain joins TRBV19 to TRBJ1-2, with TRBD1 identical over 9 bases. The V gene end was trimmed by 5 bases and the J gene end by 4 bases; junction bases not matched to a gene: 2. Germline CDR1 LNHDA, CDR2 SQIVND (reference sequence). There are 13 residues in the CDR3. CDR3 nucleotide sequence: TGTGCCAGTAGTTCGACAGGGGGCTATGGCTACACCTTC. As protein: CASSSTGGYGYTF.

This chain connects TRBV5-5 to TRBJ2-7; no clear D gene. Germline V CDR1 and CDR2: SGHKS, YYEKEE (reference sequence). This CDR3 comprises 14 residues. The V end lost 2 bases, the J end lost 3 bases, and 12 bases lay between the germline ends. The CDR3 spells CASSFADYFYEQYF. The CDR3 DNA is TGTGCCAGCAGCTTTGCGGATTACTTCTACGAGCAGTACTTC.

The chain employs TRBV6-5 and TRBJ1-1; D is unclear. The CDR3 contains 12 residues. V lost 4 bases, J lost 12 bases, and 15 bases lay in between. Germline-derived CDR1 and CDR2 are MNHEY and SVGAGI. CDR3 sequence reads: CASSFRRGLTFF. CDR3 nucleotides: TGTGCCAGCAGTTTTCGGCGCGGCCTGACTTTCTTT.

In its sample, this clone was seen a few times. The gene calls are TRBV30 and TRBJ2-3, with D maybe TRBD2 (6 bases). V was shortened by 1 base and J by 2 bases, with 25 bases between the two germline ends. Per germline, CDR1 GTSNPN and CDR2 SVGIG (reference sequence). The CDR3 runs 19 residues. CDR3 coding DNA: TGTGCCTGGAGTGCGAGCACGGTGGTGGGCGCGGGATTCACAGATACGCAGTATTTT. Its translation is CAWSASTVVGAGFTDTQYF.

Only one count was recorded for this clone. V and J are TRBV19 and TRBJ1-2; 7 nucleotides match TRBD1. Germline V gives CDR1 LNHDA, CDR2 SQIVND (reference sequence). The V gene end was trimmed by 2 bases and the J gene end by 11 bases; junction bases not matched to a gene: 11. The CDR3 runs 14 residues. The CDR3 coding sequence is TGTGCCAGTAGTATATGGGAGGACAGGACGGATTACACCTTC. It is translated as CASSIWEDRTDYTF. The whole variable domain, filled in from reference TRBV19 and TRBJ1-2, reads DGGITQSPKYLFRKEGQNVTLSCEQNLNHDAMYWYRQDPGQGLRLIYYSQIVNDFQKGDIAEGYSVSREKKESFPLTVTSAQKNPTAFYLCASSIWEDRTDYTFGSGTRLTVV.

V is TRBV28 and J is TRBJ2-7, with TRBD1 matching over 10 bases. In germline, CDR1 is MDHEN, CDR2 SYDVKM. This CDR3 is built from 15 residues. J gave up 5 bases and V 4 bases, and 8 bases lay outside the gene matches. CDR3 coding DNA: TGTGCCAGCAGTTCCCTGGGACAGGGGAGCCACGAGCAGTACTTC. Its protein product is CASSSLGQGSHEQYF.

With respect to this clone: The sample has other DNA sequences that encode this CDR3 too. The genes are TRBV9 and TRBJ1-2; D ambiguous. Germline-derived CDR1 and CDR2 are SGDLS and YYNGEE. The CDR3 covers 13 residues. With 0 bases removed from V and 8 bases from J, the gap between germline ends came to 11 bases. CDR3 in DNA: TGTGCCAGCAGCGTAGCTGGCAGGTCCGGCTACACCTTC. Its protein product is CASSVAGRSGYTF. Full variable domain (rest looked up from reference TRBV9 and TRBJ1-2): DSGVTQTPKHLITATGQRVTLRCSPRSGDLSVYWYQQSLDQGLQFLIQYYNGEERAKGNILERFSAQQFPDLHSELNLSSLELGDSALYFCASSVAGRSGYTFGSGTRLTVV.

Concerning this clone itself: A read error may account for a junction end that differs from germline. The chain links TRBV7-7 to TRBJ1-4; the D gene is possibly TRBD1 (6 bases). The germline V gene encodes CDR1 SSHAT and CDR2 FNYEAQ (reference sequence). This CDR3 spans 13 amino acids. CDR3 sequence: CASSSDRGEKLFF. CDR3 DNA sequence: TGTGCTAGCAGCTCGGACAGAGGAGAAAAACTGTTTTTT.